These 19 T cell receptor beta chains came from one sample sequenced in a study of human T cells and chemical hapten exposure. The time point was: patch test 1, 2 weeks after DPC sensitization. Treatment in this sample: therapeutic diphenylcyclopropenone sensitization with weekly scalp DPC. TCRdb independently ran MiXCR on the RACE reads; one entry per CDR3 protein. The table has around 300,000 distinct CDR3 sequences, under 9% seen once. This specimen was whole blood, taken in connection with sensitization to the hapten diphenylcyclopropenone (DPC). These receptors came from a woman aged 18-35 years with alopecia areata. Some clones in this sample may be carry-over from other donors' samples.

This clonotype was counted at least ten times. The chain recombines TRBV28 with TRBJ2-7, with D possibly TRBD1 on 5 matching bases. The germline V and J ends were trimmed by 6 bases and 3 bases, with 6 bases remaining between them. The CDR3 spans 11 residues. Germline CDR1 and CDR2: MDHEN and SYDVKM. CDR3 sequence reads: CASSDSYEQYF. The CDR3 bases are TGTGCCAGCAGCGACAGCTACGAGCAGTACTTC. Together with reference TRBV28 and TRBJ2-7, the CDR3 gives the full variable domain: DVKVTQSSRYLVKRTGEKVFLECVQDMDHENMFWYRQDPGLGLRLIYFSYDVKMKEKGDIPEGYSVSREKKERFSLILESASTNQTSMYLCASSDSYEQYFGPGTRLTVT.

The CDR3 nucleotides are TGTGCCAGCATAAGGGAAAGCTCTGGAAACACCATATATTTT. It specifies CASIRESSGNTIYF. The chain links TRBV12-3 or TRBV12-4 to TRBJ1-3; no clear D gene. This CDR3 has 14 residues. V lost 7 bases and J lost 0, with 10 bases in between.

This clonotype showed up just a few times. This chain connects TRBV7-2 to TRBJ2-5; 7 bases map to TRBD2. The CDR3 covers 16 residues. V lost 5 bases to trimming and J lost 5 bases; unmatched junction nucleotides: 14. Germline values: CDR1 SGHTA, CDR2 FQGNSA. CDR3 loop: CASSKTGRGVLETQYF. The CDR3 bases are TGTGCCAGCAGCAAGACCGGTCGGGGGGTTCTTGAGACCCAGTACTTC.

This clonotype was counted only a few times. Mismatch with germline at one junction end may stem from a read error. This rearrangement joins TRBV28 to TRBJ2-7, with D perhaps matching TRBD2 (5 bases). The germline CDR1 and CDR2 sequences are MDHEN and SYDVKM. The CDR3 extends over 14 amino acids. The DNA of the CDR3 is TGTGCCATCAGTAGAACCGCAGGACTGACCGAGCAGTACTTC. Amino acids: CAISRTAGLTEQYF.

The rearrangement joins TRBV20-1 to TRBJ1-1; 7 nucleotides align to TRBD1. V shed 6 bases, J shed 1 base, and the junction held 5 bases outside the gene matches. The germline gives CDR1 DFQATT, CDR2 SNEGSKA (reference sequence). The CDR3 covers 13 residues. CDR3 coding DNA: TGCAGTGCAACCCAGGGGGGGAACACTGAAGCTTTCTTT. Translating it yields CSATQGGNTEAFF.

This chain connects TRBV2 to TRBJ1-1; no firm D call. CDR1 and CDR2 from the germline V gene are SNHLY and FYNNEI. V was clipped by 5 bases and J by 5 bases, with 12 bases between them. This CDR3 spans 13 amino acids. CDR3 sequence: CASSYPEGTEAFF. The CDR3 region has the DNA TGTGCCAGCAGTTACCCCGAGGGTACTGAAGCTTTCTTT.

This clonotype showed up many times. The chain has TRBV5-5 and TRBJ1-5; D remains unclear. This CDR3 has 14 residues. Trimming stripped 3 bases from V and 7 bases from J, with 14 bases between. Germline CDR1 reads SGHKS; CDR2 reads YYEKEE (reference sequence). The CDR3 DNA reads TGTGCCAGCAGCTACTGGGGTTTTGGGCAGCCCCAGCATTTT. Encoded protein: CASSYWGFGQPQHF.

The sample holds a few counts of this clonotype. The CDR3 coding sequence is TGTGCCACCCAGGAAGAATTCTATGGCTACACCTTC. It yields the protein CATQEEFYGYTF. The gene calls are TRBV10-3 and TRBJ1-2; the D is unclear. Germline CDR1 reads ENHRY; CDR2 reads SYGVKD. This CDR3 region has 12 residues. The V end was cut by 10 bases, the J end by 4 bases, with 13 bases between.

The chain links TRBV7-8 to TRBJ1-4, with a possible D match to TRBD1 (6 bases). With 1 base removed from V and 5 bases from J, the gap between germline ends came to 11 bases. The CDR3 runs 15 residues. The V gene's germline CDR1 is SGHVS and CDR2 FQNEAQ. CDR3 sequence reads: CASSLGAGQNEKLFF. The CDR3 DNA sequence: TGTGCCAGCAGCTTAGGTGCAGGACAGAATGAAAAACTGTTTTTT.

Here the CDR3 DNA reads TGTGCCAGCGGGCCGACAGGGGTAGAGACCCAGTACTTC. This translates into CASGPTGVETQYF. This chain connects TRBV27 to TRBJ2-5, with 8 bases identical to TRBD1. The V segment lost 8 bases and the J segment 4 bases; nucleotides outside the gene matches: 6. Germline V gene lookup returns CDR1 MNHEY and CDR2 SMNVEV (reference sequence). The CDR3 is made up of 13 amino acids.

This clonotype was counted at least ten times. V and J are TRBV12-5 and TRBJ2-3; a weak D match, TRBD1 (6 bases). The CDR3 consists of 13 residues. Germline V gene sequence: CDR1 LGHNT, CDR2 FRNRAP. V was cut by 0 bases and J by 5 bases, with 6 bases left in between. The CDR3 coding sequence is TGTGCTAGTGGTTTGGTAGGGGGAGATACGCAGTATTTT. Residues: CASGLVGGDTQYF.

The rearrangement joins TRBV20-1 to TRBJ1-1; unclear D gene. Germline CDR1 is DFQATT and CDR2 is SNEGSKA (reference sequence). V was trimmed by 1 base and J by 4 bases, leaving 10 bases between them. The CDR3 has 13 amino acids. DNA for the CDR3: TGCAGTGCTAGAGTGGCGGTGAGCACTGAAGCTTTCTTT. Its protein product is CSARVAVSTEAFF.

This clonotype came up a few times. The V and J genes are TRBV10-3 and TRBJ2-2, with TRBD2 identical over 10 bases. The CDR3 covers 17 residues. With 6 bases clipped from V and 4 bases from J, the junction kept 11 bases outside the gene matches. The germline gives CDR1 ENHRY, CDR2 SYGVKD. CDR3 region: CAISGNSGGLGTGELFF. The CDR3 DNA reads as TGTGCCATCAGCGGGAATAGCGGGGGGCTCGGCACCGGGGAGCTGTTTTTT.

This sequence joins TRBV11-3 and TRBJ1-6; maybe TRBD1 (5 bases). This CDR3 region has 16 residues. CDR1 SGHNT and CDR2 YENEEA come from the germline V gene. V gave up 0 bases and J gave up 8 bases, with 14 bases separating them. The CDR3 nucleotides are TGTGCCAGCAGCTTAGATTGCGTACAGGTTGATTCACCCCTCCACTTT. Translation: CASSLDCVQVDSPLHF.

For the CDR3, the DNA is TGCAGTGCCGTCGGGAGAAGCACAGATACGCAGTATTTT. Amino acids: CSAVGRSTDTQYF. The rearrangement links TRBV20-1 to TRBJ2-3, with D possibly TRBD2 on 6 matching bases. The germline CDR1 and CDR2 sequences are DFQATT and SNEGSKA (reference sequence). The V end lost 6 bases, the J end lost 0 bases, and 10 bases lay between the germline ends. The CDR3 consists of 13 residues.

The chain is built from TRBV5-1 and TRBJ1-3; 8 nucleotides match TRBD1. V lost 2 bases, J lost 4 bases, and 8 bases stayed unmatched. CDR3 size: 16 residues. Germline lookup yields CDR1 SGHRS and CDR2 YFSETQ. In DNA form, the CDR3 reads TGCGCCAGCAGCTTTGCCGGACAGGGTGCGGGAAACACCATATATTTT. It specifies CASSFAGQGAGNTIYF.

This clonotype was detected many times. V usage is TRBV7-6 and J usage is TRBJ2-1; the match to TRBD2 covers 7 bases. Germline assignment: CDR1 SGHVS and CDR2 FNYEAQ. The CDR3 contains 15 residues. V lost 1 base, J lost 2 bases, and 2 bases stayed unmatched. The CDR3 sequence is CASSLVSGAYNEQFF. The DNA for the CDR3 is TGTGCCAGCAGCTTAGTAAGCGGGGCCTACAATGAGCAGTTCTTC.

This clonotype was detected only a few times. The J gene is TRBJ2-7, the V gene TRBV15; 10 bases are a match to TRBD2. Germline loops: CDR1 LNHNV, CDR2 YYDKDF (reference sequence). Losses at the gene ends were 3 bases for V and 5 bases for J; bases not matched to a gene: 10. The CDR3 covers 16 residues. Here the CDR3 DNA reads TGTGCCACCAGCAGTCGTCCCGGGACTAGCGTTGACGAGCAGTACTTC. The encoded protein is CATSSRPGTSVDEQYF.

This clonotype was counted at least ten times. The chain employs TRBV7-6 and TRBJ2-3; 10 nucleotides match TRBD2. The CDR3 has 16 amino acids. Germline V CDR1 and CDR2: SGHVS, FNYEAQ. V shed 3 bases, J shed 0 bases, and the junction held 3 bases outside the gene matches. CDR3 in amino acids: CASSFSGGISTDTQYF. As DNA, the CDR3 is TGTGCCAGCAGCTTTAGCGGGGGGATAAGCACAGATACGCAGTATTTT.